This T cell receptor (beta chain) was sequenced in a study of CD8 T cells in Susac syndrome. Sequencing targeted TCR beta in blood CD8+ and CD4+ T cells. The patients who served as multiple sclerosis controls were treatment-naive and had stable or active relapsing-remitting disease that fulfilled the revised McDonald criteria. With 2 bases removed from V and 1 base from J, the gap between germline ends came to 8 bases. Germline values: CDR1 GTSNPN, CDR2 SVGIG (reference sequence). CDR3 length: 13 residues. The RNA, about 0.45 to 1 ug, was put through reverse transcription using random hexamers. The TCR beta CDR3 was amplified by immunoSEQ multiplex PCR across 54 Vbeta, 13 Jbeta. TCRdb ran MiXCR on the immunoSEQ multiplex PCR reads and lists one entry per CDR3 protein. The sample lists about 140,000 distinct CDR3 sequences, roughly 95% occurring once.

The receptor was isolated from a human donor with multiple sclerosis. V is TRBV30 and J is TRBJ1-1; the D is unclear. The specimen sequenced was CD4+ T cells from PBMCs. The CDR3 DNA reads as TGTGCCTGGAGTCGGCAAGCGAACACTGAAGCTTTCTTT. Encoded protein: CAWSRQANTEAFF.